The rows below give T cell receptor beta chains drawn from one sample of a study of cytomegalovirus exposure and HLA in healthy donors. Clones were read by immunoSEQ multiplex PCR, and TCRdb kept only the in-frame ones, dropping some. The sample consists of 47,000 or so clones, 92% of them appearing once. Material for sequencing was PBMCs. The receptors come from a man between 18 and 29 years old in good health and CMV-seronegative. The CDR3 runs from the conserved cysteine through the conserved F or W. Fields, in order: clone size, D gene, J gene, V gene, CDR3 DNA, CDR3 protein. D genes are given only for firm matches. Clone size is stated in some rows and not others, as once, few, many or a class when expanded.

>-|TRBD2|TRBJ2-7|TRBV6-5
TGTGCCAGCAGTTCTTACGGAGGCGGGAGGTACGAGCAGTACTTC
CASSSYGGGRYEQYF
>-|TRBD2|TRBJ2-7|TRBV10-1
TGCGCCAGCAGTGAGTGGGCTAGCGGGAGCTACGAGCAGTACTTC
CASSEWASGSYEQYF
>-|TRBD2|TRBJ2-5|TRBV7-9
TGTGCCAGCAGCTCGGGAGTAGCGGGAGTCGGGGAGACCCAGTACTTC
CASSSGVAGVGETQYF
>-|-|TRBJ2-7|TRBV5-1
TGCGCCAGCAGCTTGTATATAGGGAGGTACGAGCAGTACTTC
CASSLYIGRYEQYF
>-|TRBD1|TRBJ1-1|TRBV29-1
TGCAGCGCCACGACGTCGGCAGGGGGTAACGCTGAAGCTTTCTTT
CSATTSAGGNAEAFF
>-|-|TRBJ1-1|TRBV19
TGTGCCAGTAGTATAACAGGCGTGAACACTGAAGCTTTCTTT
CASSITGVNTEAFF
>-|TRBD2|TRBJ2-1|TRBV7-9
TGTGCCAGCAGCTTATTGAACCTAGCGGGAAGTTTGGTACAAGATGAGCAGTTCTTC
CASSLLNLAGSLVQDEQFF
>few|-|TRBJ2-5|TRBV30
TGTGCCTGGAGTGTAGGAGCCGCCCAGTACTTC
CAWSVGAAQYF
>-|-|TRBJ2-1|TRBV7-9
TGTGCCAGCAGCTCCGGTGGGGCGGTATACAATGAGCAGTTCTTC
CASSSGGAVYNEQFF
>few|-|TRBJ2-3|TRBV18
TGTGCCAGCTCACCCCCTAGCACAGATACGCAGTATTTT
CASSPPSTDTQYF